A few counts support the clone carrying this T cell receptor (beta chain). Antigen unknown. This sample is part of a study of vaccination and CD4 T cells after COVID-19. Overall study findings and caveats: When vaccine-specific clones from convalescent patients were examined, 304 of 307 were spike mono-reactive.

Noted treatment: roughly 10-day PBMC culture with coronavirus spike peptide pools or control peptides (ViraFEST assay). Using peptide pools, antigen-specific T cells were expanded in ViraFEST before TCRs were sequenced. Half-medium changes with fresh IL-2 medium occurred on days 3 and 7. An Oncomine TCR Beta short-read assay was used to sequence the DNA from cultured CD4+ T cells. Genomic DNA was drawn out of CD4+ T cells grown in culture. MiXCR, run by TCRdb on the PCR reads, gives a single entry per CDR3 protein. The sample contains around 19,000 distinct CDR3 sequences, 40% to 45% of which appear only once. V dropped 3 bases and J dropped 5; count of bases not matched to a gene: 9. CDR1 and CDR2 from the germline V gene are LNHDA and SQIVND (reference sequence). The CDR3 has 15 amino acids.

The clonotype was recovered from a human donor who had recovered from COVID-19. Here the sequenced sample was CD4+ T cells from blood, cultured in vitro, taken after SARS-CoV-2 vaccination. The chain recombines TRBV19 with TRBJ2-7; 8 nucleotides align to TRBD1. DNA of the CDR3: TGTGCCAGTAGTATCGAAAGACAGGGGCGCCACGAGCAGTACTTC. Amino acids: CASSIERQGRHEQYF.